These 10 T cell receptor beta chains were all obtained from the same sample, sequenced in a study of blood T cell repertoires in COVID-19. Libraries were prepared by immunoSEQ multiplex PCR; TCRdb keeps only in-frame clonotypes and omits some of them. The repertoire includes around 190,000 clones, about nine tenths of them detected once, and approximately 1.5% sits in the top ten. The sample comprised peripheral blood. Receptors originate from a man between 18 and 29 years old with active or convalescent COVID-19.

The chain joins TRBV27 to TRBJ1-5; D may be TRBD1 (5 bases). This CDR3 contains 16 residues. V was cut by 1 base and J by 2 bases, with 12 bases left in between. Germline lookup yields CDR1 MNHEY and CDR2 SMNVEV (reference sequence). CDR3 amino acids: CASSLYRPLGNQPQHF. CDR3 bases: TGTGCCAGCAGTTTATACAGGCCGTTGGGCAATCAGCCCCAGCATTTT.

This clone was counted between two and nine times. The rearrangement links TRBV10-3 to TRBJ1-2; D is unclear. Germline V gene data show CDR1 as ENHRY and CDR2 as SYGVKD. This CDR3 spans 13 amino acids. V was trimmed by 6 bases and J by 4 bases, leaving 12 bases between them. CDR3 nucleotide sequence: TGTGCCATCAGCCCCGAGGTTAGCTATGGCTACACCTTC. Translating gives CAISPEVSYGYTF.

As DNA, the CDR3 is TGTGCCACCAGTGATTTAAGCTACAGGGGGCCCAATGAGCAGTTCTTC. As protein: CATSDLSYRGPNEQFF. V usage is TRBV24-1 and J usage is TRBJ2-1; 9 bases agree with TRBD1. CDR1 and CDR2 from the germline V gene are KGHDR and SFDVKD. After removal of 1 base from V and 6 bases from J, the junction contained 6 bases not matched to a gene. CDR3 length: 16 amino acids.

This chain connects TRBV3-1 (or the pseudogene TRBV3-2) to TRBJ2-5; 8 bases agree with TRBD1. This CDR3 is built from 14 residues. The V gene end was trimmed by 7 bases and the J gene end by 2 bases; junction bases not matched to a gene: 6. Germline V gene lookup returns CDR1 LGHDT and CDR2 YNNKEL (reference sequence). Here the CDR3 DNA reads TGTGCCAGCACCGACAGGGGAACACAAGAGACCCAGTACTTC. It is translated as CASTDRGTQETQYF.

In its sample, this clone was seen a few times. CDR3 in amino acids: CATSDPTGGDEKLFF. The CDR3 coding sequence is TGTGCCACCAGTGATCCGACAGGGGGGGATGAAAAACTGTTTTTT. The chain links TRBV24-1 to TRBJ1-4, with 9 bases lining up with TRBD1. Germline CDR1 and CDR2: KGHDR and SFDVKD. Unmatched junction bases numbered 4, after V lost 3 bases and J lost 6 bases. CDR3 length: 15 residues.

For the CDR3, the DNA is TGTGCCATCAGCGTCAATATACAGGGGAGCTATGGCTACACCTTC. Translated: CAISVNIQGSYGYTF. J is TRBJ1-2 and V is TRBV10-3, with TRBD1 matching 7 bases. The CDR3 is made up of 15 amino acids. V lost 6 bases and J lost 4; bases outside the gene matches: 11. Germline CDR1 reads ENHRY; CDR2 reads SYGVKD.

This chain links TRBV16 with TRBJ1-1; D might be TRBD1 (5 bases). Germline CDR1 reads KGHSY; CDR2 reads FQNENV. Trimming took off 4 bases at V and 5 bases at J, with 14 bases between the two ends. The CDR3 length is 14 residues. The CDR3 DNA is TGTGCCAGCAGCCGCAATTCGGGGGGAACTGAAGCTTTCTTT. It is translated as CASSRNSGGTEAFF.

The gene calls are TRBV27 and TRBJ2-1; 10 bases match TRBD2. CDR1 MNHEY and CDR2 SMNVEV come from the germline V gene (reference sequence). The V gene end was trimmed by 8 bases and the J gene end by 4 bases; junction bases not matched to a gene: 5. The CDR3 covers 14 residues. DNA of the CDR3: TGTGCCAGCTCTGCTAGCGGGGGATACAATGAGCAGTTCTTC. Protein: CASSASGGYNEQFF.

The gene calls are TRBV19 and TRBJ1-6; no definite D call. In germline, CDR1 is LNHDA, CDR2 SQIVND (reference sequence). The CDR3 sequence is 15 residues long. V lost 8 bases, J lost 5 bases, and 16 bases lay in between. The CDR3 DNA follows: TGTGCCAGTTCCCCTGCCCGAGGGAATAATTCACCCCTCCACTTT. This encodes CASSPARGNNSPLHF.

The chain has TRBV29-1 and TRBJ2-7; D perhaps matches TRBD2 (6 bases). The CDR3 consists of 13 residues. The germline V and J ends were trimmed by 7 bases and 5 bases, with 18 bases remaining between them. Germline values: CDR1 SQVTM, CDR2 ANQGSEA. CDR3 sequence: CSGRRLARDEQYF. The CDR3 DNA sequence: TGCAGCGGCAGACGGCTAGCGAGGGACGAGCAGTACTTC.